The clone carrying this T cell receptor beta chain was found a few times. The antigen remains undetermined. The junction had 14 bases not matched to a gene; V was cut back by 0 bases and J by 5 bases. Per the germline V gene, CDR1 is SGHAT and CDR2 is FQDESV (reference sequence). The CDR3 extends over 18 amino acids. The data originate from a study of T cells after yellow fever vaccination. In the study overall: The SMART-Seq v4 Ultra Low Input method served to prepare the low-cell-number fractions.

Production of TCR cDNA was by 5'RACE template switching, which also added a universal primer site and UMIs. TCRdb analysed the 5' RACE reads with MiXCR anew, one entry per CDR3 protein. There are approximately 250,000 distinct CDR3 sequences in the sample; 6.5% to 7.5% occur only once, and roughly 1% lies in the top ten. Whole-study results and caveats: Re-detected after boosting: most primary clones, about 95% of CD4 and 88% of CD8. The secondary response peaked faster, at day 5 versus 15, but was weaker.

The chain employs TRBV11-1 and TRBJ2-5; 8 nucleotides line up with TRBD2. Sequencing was performed on CD4+ T cells sorted from PBMCs, taken on the day of the yellow fever booster vaccination. This sequence originates from a man in his thirties or forties who received the YFV17D yellow fever vaccine. This chain's CDR3 is CASSLARITSGEGETQYF. CDR3 sequence (DNA): TGTGCCAGCAGCTTAGCGCGGATTACTAGCGGAGAGGGTGAGACCCAGTACTTC.